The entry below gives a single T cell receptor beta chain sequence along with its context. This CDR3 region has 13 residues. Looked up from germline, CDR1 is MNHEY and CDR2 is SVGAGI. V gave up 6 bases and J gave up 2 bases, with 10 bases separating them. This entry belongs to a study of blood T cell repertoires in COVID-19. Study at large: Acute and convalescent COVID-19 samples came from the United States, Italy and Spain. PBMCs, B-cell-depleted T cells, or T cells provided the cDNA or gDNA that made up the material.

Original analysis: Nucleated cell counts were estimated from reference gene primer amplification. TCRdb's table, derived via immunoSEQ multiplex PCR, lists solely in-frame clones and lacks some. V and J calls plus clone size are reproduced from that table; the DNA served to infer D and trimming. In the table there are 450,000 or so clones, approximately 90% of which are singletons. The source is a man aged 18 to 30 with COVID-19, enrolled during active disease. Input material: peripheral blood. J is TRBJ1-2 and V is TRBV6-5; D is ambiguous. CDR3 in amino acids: CASSPGRNYGYTF. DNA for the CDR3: TGTGCCAGCAGCCCCGGCAGGAACTATGGCTACACCTTC.